This T cell receptor beta chain was documented in a study of T-cell memory formation after mild COVID-19. Study information: Clustering of TCRs was largely donor specific. Points from the study as a whole: Memory cells collected pre-infection included some clones that later responded, suggesting cross-reactive memory joined. Mainly CM and EM harbored the contracting CD4+ clones; mainly EMRA harbored the CD8+ ones.

Germline CDR1 is LGHDT and CDR2 is YNNKEL (reference sequence). Trimming pared 2 bases from V and 10 bases from J, leaving 15 bases between. The CDR3 runs 14 residues. Regarding this clonotype: What it binds is unknown.

Researchers used 5'RACE with constant-segment primers to make TCR alpha and TCR beta cDNA libraries that carry sample barcodes and UMIs. TCRdb re-called the 5' RACE reads through MiXCR, storing one row per CDR3 protein. The data contain about 440,000 distinct CDR3 sequences, around 20% of them singletons. This chain connects TRBV3-1 to TRBJ2-1; tentative D call: TRBD2 (6 bases). This sequence was found in an adult woman who had mild COVID-19 (a few samples of this study predate the infection). Cell type and time point are not known. The sample was PBMCs or a T cell subset sorted from them (not recorded which). The CDR3 protein is CASSQPTRTDEQFF. The CDR3 nucleotides are TGTGCCAGCAGCCAACCGACTAGAACAGACGAGCAGTTCTTC.